A selection of T cell receptor beta chains follows, all from one sample in a study of CD8+ T cells in alopecia areata. Sequenced by immunoSEQ multiplex PCR; TCRdb stores in-frame clones only, minus some. The table has several thousand clones, under 85% seen once. Here the sequenced sample was skin, taken at week 24, from a patient treated with tofacitinib. These receptors came from a human donor with alopecia areata. The conserved cysteine and the conserved F or W are not part of the CDR3 here. A D gene is named only where the DNA matches it firmly.

CDR3 protein: ASRPGPSGNTIY
D gene: .
V gene: TRBV7-2
J gene: TRBJ1-3

CDR3 protein: ASSLRSGGSDEQY
D gene: TRBD2
V gene: TRBV7-6
J gene: TRBJ2-7

CDR3 protein: ASSLVGGNQPQH
D gene: .
V gene: TRBV5-1
J gene: TRBJ1-5

CDR3 protein: ASRLQGRTEAF
D gene: TRBD1
V gene: TRBV6-6
J gene: TRBJ1-1

CDR3 protein: ASSTTGTGRTEAF
D gene: TRBD1
V gene: TRBV28
J gene: TRBJ1-1

CDR3 protein: ASSLGAENTEAF
D gene: .
V gene: TRBV7-2
J gene: TRBJ1-1

CDR3 protein: ASSEWSGQVPDTQY
D gene: TRBD1
V gene: TRBV10-2
J gene: TRBJ2-3

CDR3 protein: ASSIRQLNSPLH
D gene: .
V gene: TRBV19
J gene: TRBJ1-6

CDR3 protein: ASSQDPGIMNTEAF
D gene: .
V gene: TRBV4-1
J gene: TRBJ1-1

CDR3 protein: ASSFGAEQY
D gene: .
V gene: TRBV5-6
J gene: TRBJ2-7

CDR3 protein: ASSRQGVYGYT
D gene: TRBD1
V gene: TRBV6-5
J gene: TRBJ1-2

CDR3 protein: ASSPLPGGGSGGNQPQH
D gene: .
V gene: TRBV18
J gene: TRBJ1-5

CDR3 protein: ASSLRVSNQPQH
D gene: .
V gene: TRBV28
J gene: TRBJ1-5

CDR3 protein: ASSPRDRPGGEQF
D gene: .
V gene: TRBV7-9
J gene: TRBJ2-1

CDR3 protein: ASTGTNYGYT
D gene: .
V gene: TRBV19
J gene: TRBJ1-2

CDR3 protein: ASSLSGGGTEAF
D gene: .
V gene: TRBV5-1
J gene: TRBJ1-1

CDR3 protein: ASSRSWGNEQF
D gene: .
V gene: TRBV2
J gene: TRBJ2-1

CDR3 protein: ASRRDRNVGNLH
D gene: .
V gene: TRBV2
J gene: TRBJ1-6

CDR3 protein: ASSRTGGRQDTQY
D gene: TRBD1
V gene: TRBV4-1
J gene: TRBJ2-3

CDR3 protein: ASTRQGGNYGYT
D gene: .
V gene: TRBV6-6
J gene: TRBJ1-2

CDR3 protein: ASSPGAETQY
D gene: .
V gene: TRBV6-6
J gene: TRBJ2-5

CDR3 protein: ASSAPAGGRDTQY
D gene: TRBD2
V gene: TRBV7-2
J gene: TRBJ2-3

CDR3 protein: ASRTTGTSRSIEQF
D gene: TRBD2
V gene: TRBV2
J gene: TRBJ2-1

CDR3 protein: AIRGGAGTYEQY
D gene: .
V gene: TRBV10-3
J gene: TRBJ2-7

CDR3 protein: ASSASDGRMNTEAF
D gene: .
V gene: TRBV9
J gene: TRBJ1-1

CDR3 protein: ASSRLSGGASTDTQY
D gene: TRBD2
V gene: TRBV18
J gene: TRBJ2-3

CDR3 protein: ASSLSHLRGANEQF
D gene: TRBD2
V gene: TRBV7-3
J gene: TRBJ2-1

CDR3 protein: ASSLGPPTSGNTIY
D gene: .
V gene: TRBV7-2
J gene: TRBJ1-3

CDR3 protein: ASSPIVTATNEKLF
D gene: .
V gene: TRBV18
J gene: TRBJ1-4

CDR3 protein: ASSRPGQSYEQY
D gene: .
V gene: TRBV4-1
J gene: TRBJ2-7

CDR3 protein: SVSVDTGELF
D gene: .
V gene: TRBV29-1
J gene: TRBJ2-2

CDR3 protein: AISVPGTDYGYT
D gene: .
V gene: TRBV10-3
J gene: TRBJ1-2

CDR3 protein: ASSPREVSYNEQF
D gene: .
V gene: TRBV6-5
J gene: TRBJ2-1

CDR3 protein: ASSYSLAGVDTQY
D gene: TRBD2
V gene: TRBV6-5
J gene: TRBJ2-3

CDR3 protein: SARDGDGELF
D gene: .
V gene: TRBV29-1
J gene: TRBJ2-2

CDR3 protein: AGSQVLGQGGNQPQH
D gene: TRBD1
V gene: TRBV4-2
J gene: TRBJ1-5

CDR3 protein: ASSTGQGLPEAF
D gene: TRBD1
V gene: TRBV19
J gene: TRBJ1-1

CDR3 protein: ASSSGQGPAADTQY
D gene: TRBD1
V gene: TRBV11-1
J gene: TRBJ2-3

CDR3 protein: ASNPGAGETQY
D gene: .
V gene: TRBV7-9
J gene: TRBJ2-5

CDR3 protein: ASSQSGPWEQY
D gene: .
V gene: TRBV18
J gene: TRBJ2-7

CDR3 protein: ASSSDAGELF
D gene: .
V gene: TRBV7-9
J gene: TRBJ2-2

CDR3 protein: ASKGRPGGDGPQH
D gene: TRBD1
V gene: TRBV27
J gene: TRBJ1-5

CDR3 protein: ASSLSAGGSSYNSPLH
D gene: TRBD1
V gene: TRBV4-1
J gene: TRBJ1-6

CDR3 protein: ASSRMYTEAF
D gene: .
V gene: TRBV5-8
J gene: TRBJ1-1

CDR3 protein: ASSPLRIQGATRQPQH
D gene: TRBD1
V gene: TRBV23-1
J gene: TRBJ1-5

CDR3 protein: SGDNTEAF
D gene: .
V gene: TRBV29-1
J gene: TRBJ1-1

CDR3 protein: ASSLSPGVDQGYT
D gene: .
V gene: TRBV5-5
J gene: TRBJ1-2